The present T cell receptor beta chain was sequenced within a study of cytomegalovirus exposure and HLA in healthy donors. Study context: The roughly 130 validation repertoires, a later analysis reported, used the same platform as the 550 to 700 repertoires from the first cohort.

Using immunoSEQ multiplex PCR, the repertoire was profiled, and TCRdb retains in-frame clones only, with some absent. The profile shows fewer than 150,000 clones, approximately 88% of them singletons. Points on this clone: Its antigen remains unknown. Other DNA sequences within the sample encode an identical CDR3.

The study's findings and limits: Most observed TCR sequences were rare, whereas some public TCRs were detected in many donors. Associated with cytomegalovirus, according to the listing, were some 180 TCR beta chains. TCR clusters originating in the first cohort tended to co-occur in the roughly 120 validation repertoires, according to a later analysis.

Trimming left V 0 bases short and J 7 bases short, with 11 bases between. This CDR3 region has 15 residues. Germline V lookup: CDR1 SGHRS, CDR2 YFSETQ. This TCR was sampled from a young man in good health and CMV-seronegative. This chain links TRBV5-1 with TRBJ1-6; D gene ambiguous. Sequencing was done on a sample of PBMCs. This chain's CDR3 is CASSLETAGNSPLHF. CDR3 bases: TGCGCCAGCAGCTTGGAAACAGCAGGCAATTCACCCCTCCACTTT.